The present T cell receptor (beta chain) was sequenced within a study of blood T cell repertoires in COVID-19. V shed 5 bases and J 5 bases; nucleotides not matched to a gene: 14. The germline V gene encodes CDR1 LNHDA and CDR2 SQIVND (reference sequence). The CDR3 sequence is 17 residues long. Data came from immunoSEQ multiplex PCR; TCRdb stores just in-frame clones and leaves some out. The data show 75,000 to 80,000 clones, about 82% seen once. V usage is TRBV19 and J usage is TRBJ2-5; 10 bases match TRBD1. The material sequenced was peripheral blood. This clonotype was obtained from a woman aged 60 to 75 with acute or convalescent COVID-19. In DNA, the CDR3 is TGTGCCAGTAGTGGTTCCAACCGGGACAGGGGTTCGGAGACCCAGTACTTC. Protein: CASSGSNRDRGSETQYF.